A selection of T cell receptor beta chains follows, all from one sample in a study of shared clonotypes between healthy human individuals. Here immunoSEQ multiplex PCR was the method, and the copy in TCRdb shows in-frame clones only, minus some. The data show 600,000 to 750,000 clones, 72% seen once. The material sequenced was memory CD4+ T cells sorted from blood. These receptor sequences come from a woman aged 25 to 39 in good health. Each CDR3 is given with its conserved first and last residue.

j_gene	v_gene	CDR3aa
TRBJ2-7	TRBV7-9	CASSREGLGEQYF
TRBJ2-6	TRBV29-1	CSVATNSGANVLTF
TRBJ2-1	TRBV6-5	CASSNPGLPLYEQFF
TRBJ1-5	TRBV6-1	CASSNPGPNQPQHF
TRBJ1-5	TRBV2	CASRTGQGGSQPQHF
TRBJ2-1	TRBV6-5	CASSSTGTSGSSEQFF
TRBJ1-2	TRBV5-4	CASSFRGYDSNYGYTF
TRBJ2-1	TRBV5-4	CASSFGTSGSLYNEQFF
TRBJ1-1	TRBV10-3	CASRWGENTEAFF
TRBJ1-4	TRBV28	CASSPQEGLNEKLFF
TRBJ1-2	TRBV29-1	CSVVEEYGYTF
TRBJ1-4	TRBV7-3	CASSFDSLGEKLFF
TRBJ2-3	TRBV7-9	CASSIAGAETDTQYF
TRBJ1-2	TRBV2	CASSELTGYGYTF
TRBJ2-2	TRBV18	CASSPPGRGPNTGELFF
TRBJ1-5	TRBV6-1	CASTQSGISYQPQHF
TRBJ1-5	TRBV28	CASSLADATPNQPQHF
TRBJ2-3	TRBV6-1	CASGQTGQGTDTQYF
TRBJ2-1	TRBV25-1	CASSESGGYNEQFF
TRBJ2-3	TRBV7-3	CASSPTSSTDTQYF
TRBJ2-7	TRBV6-1	CASSERGVYEQYF
TRBJ1-1	TRBV28	CASSRRGKNTEAFF
TRBJ2-1	TRBV15	CATSGNGVGGWNEQFF
TRBJ1-2	TRBV28	CASSFRQNVGYTF
TRBJ2-1	TRBV5-1	CASSLEVYRGLPQYNEQFF
TRBJ1-3	TRBV10-2	CASSEGGNTIYF
TRBJ1-2	TRBV28	CASSFVAGAGYGYTF
TRBJ2-3	TRBV14	CASSRGAGAGTDTQYF
TRBJ1-3	TRBV18	CASSPPVSSGNTIYF
TRBJ2-2	TRBV14	CASSPQGASGELFF
TRBJ1-6	TRBV2	CASGRGNSYNSPLHF
TRBJ1-2	TRBV19	CASSDPGQGIYGYTF
TRBJ2-4	TRBV6-5	CASSPYIGSIQYF
TRBJ2-2	TRBV5-1	CASSYGDRDGGELFF
TRBJ2-3	TRBV6-1	CASSVLDTSTDTQYF
TRBJ1-5	TRBV11-1	CASSSMDQPQHF
TRBJ1-3	TRBV18	CASSPIGQRGNTIYF
TRBJ2-2	TRBV19	CASRWAGAGTGELFF
TRBJ1-2	TRBV28	CASSLSGNSYTF
TRBJ2-1	TRBV6-1	CASSDSTSGRGNEQFF
TRBJ2-6	TRBV19	CASSAREGFSTGANVLTF
TRBJ1-5	TRBV6-6	CASSDRGLQPQHF
TRBJ2-1	TRBV21-1	CASSKHQYNEQFF
TRBJ2-1	TRBV7-7	CASSLMGGSGNEQFF
TRBJ2-6	TRBV7-3	CASSSGVSGANVLTF
TRBJ1-3	TRBV10-3	CAISESVKGAPIYF